The 21 T cell receptor beta chains reported below all come from one sample, sequenced in a study of blood T cell repertoires in COVID-19. The method was immunoSEQ multiplex PCR; TCRdb's version includes in-frame clones alone and lacks a portion of them. This sample has about 260,000 clones, with about 89% found just once. Sample: peripheral blood. These receptor sequences come from a woman between 50 and 59 years old with acute or convalescent COVID-19.

This clone was picked up a small number of times. The chain recombines TRBV2 with TRBJ1-5; 11 nucleotides agree with TRBD1. The V gene end was trimmed by 6 bases and the J gene end by 3 bases; junction bases not matched to a gene: 4. This CDR3 is built from 15 residues. CDR1 and CDR2 from the germline V gene are SNHLY and FYNNEI. DNA for the CDR3: TGTGCCAGCAGGGGACAGGGGGTCGACAATCAGCCCCAGCATTTT. Its protein is CASRGQGVDNQPQHF.

In this sample, this clone turned up once. The J gene is TRBJ2-3, the V gene TRBV11-2; maybe TRBD2 (6 bases). V lost 1 base to trimming and J lost 8 bases, with 28 bases between them. In germline, CDR1 is SGHAT, CDR2 FQNNGV. The CDR3 has 19 amino acids. The CDR3 sequence is CASSLVKGRGTLVGGTQYF. CDR3 nucleotides: TGTGCCAGCAGCTTAGTTAAGGGCAGAGGGACTTTAGTCGGAGGTACGCAGTATTTT.

In its sample, this clone was seen once. The V call is TRBV19, the J call TRBJ1-2, with no clear D. Germline V gene lookup returns CDR1 LNHDA and CDR2 SQIVND (reference sequence). V dropped 2 bases and J dropped 7 bases, with 11 bases sitting between them. The CDR3 sequence is 13 residues long. CDR3 loop: CASSISGTPGYTF. CDR3 DNA: TGTGCCAGTAGTATATCGGGAACCCCTGGCTACACCTTC.

J is TRBJ2-1 and V is TRBV10-3; perhaps TRBD2 as D (5 bases). The CDR3 is made up of 13 amino acids. Germline V CDR1 and CDR2: ENHRY, SYGVKD. V lost 1 base to trimming and J lost 6 bases, with 7 bases between them. CDR3: CAISEYSGNEQFF. CDR3 DNA: TGTGCCATCAGTGAGTACAGCGGCAATGAGCAGTTCTTC.

This clone was seen only once. This chain uses TRBV18 with TRBJ2-3; D gene ambiguous. V lost 6 bases to trimming and J lost 13 bases, with 23 bases between them. CDR3 length: 14 residues. Germline V lookup: CDR1 KGHSH, CDR2 LQKENI. The CDR3 loop is CASSLGSSVQEKYF. The CDR3 nucleotides read TGTGCCAGCTCGCTCGGGTCTAGTGTACAAGAGAAGTATTTT.

The chain has TRBV5-4 and TRBJ2-6; D is possibly TRBD1 (6 bases). V was pared by 2 bases and J by 4 bases, with 22 bases between. CDR1 is SGHNT and CDR2 is YYREEE in the germline V gene (reference sequence). This CDR3 spans 19 amino acids. CDR3 bases: TGTGCCAGCAGCTTCATGGGGGCAGGGCCCTCAGCGGGGGCCAACGTCCTGACTTTC. Residues: CASSFMGAGPSAGANVLTF. Full variable domain (rest looked up from reference TRBV5-4 and TRBJ2-6): ETGVTQSPTHLIKTRGQQVTLRCSSQSGHNTVSWYQQALGQGPQFIFQYYREEENGRGNFPPRFSGLQFPNYSSELNVNALELDDSALYLCASSFMGAGPSAGANVLTFGAGSRLTVL.

This rearrangement joins TRBV14 to TRBJ1-1; 8 bases fit TRBD1. CDR3 size: 14 residues. CDR1 SGHDN and CDR2 FVKESK come from the germline V gene. Trimming removed 4 bases from V and 4 bases from J; junction bases left unmatched: 5. In DNA form, the CDR3 reads TGTGCCAGCAGCCTCCAAACAGGGGGCACTGAAGCTTTCTTT. Amino acid sequence: CASSLQTGGTEAFF. Supplemented by reference TRBV14 and TRBJ1-1, the full variable domain reads EAGVTQFPSHSVIEKGQTVTLRCDPISGHDNLYWYRRVMGKEIKFLLHFVKESKQDESGMPNNRFLAERTGGTYSTLKVQPAELEDSGVYFCASSLQTGGTEAFFGQGTRLTVV.

The genes are TRBV28 and TRBJ2-7; D unresolved. Looked up from germline, CDR1 is MDHEN and CDR2 is SYDVKM. V lost 5 bases to trimming and J lost 3 bases, with 14 bases between them. CDR3 length equals 14 residues. The CDR3 region is CASSEADTLYEQYF. The CDR3 DNA is TGTGCCAGCAGTGAGGCAGATACACTCTACGAGCAGTACTTC.

The chain joins TRBV13 to TRBJ2-7, with TRBD1 identical over 9 bases. This CDR3 comprises 14 residues. Germline V gene lookup returns CDR1 PRHDT and CDR2 FYEKMQ (reference sequence). Trimming removed 5 bases from V and 3 bases from J; junction bases left unmatched: 5. CDR3 protein: CASSPRDRVYEQYF. DNA for the CDR3: TGTGCCAGCAGCCCACGGGACAGGGTCTACGAGCAGTACTTC.

The chain employs TRBV28 and TRBJ1-2, with D maybe TRBD1 (5 bases). V was trimmed by 6 bases and J by 0 bases, leaving 20 bases between them. Germline V gives CDR1 MDHEN, CDR2 SYDVKM. The CDR3 spans 17 residues. The CDR3 is CASSIGQSWTTNYGYTF. Written as DNA, the CDR3 is TGTGCCAGCAGCATAGGACAAAGTTGGACAACTAACTATGGCTACACCTTC.

In its sample, this clone was seen once. The V gene is TRBV27, the J gene TRBJ2-7, with 10 bases matching TRBD1. Losses at the gene ends were 6 bases for V and 5 bases for J; bases not matched to a gene: 1. Per germline, CDR1 MNHEY and CDR2 SMNVEV (reference sequence). The CDR3 length is 12 residues. CDR3 sequence: CASRTGGDEQYF. For the CDR3, the DNA is TGTGCCAGCAGGACAGGGGGCGACGAGCAGTACTTC.

This sequence joins TRBV9 and TRBJ1-4; D not certain. Germline V gene sequence: CDR1 SGDLS, CDR2 YYNGEE. The CDR3 has 13 residues. V gave up 3 bases and J gave up 8 bases, with 11 bases separating them. The chain's CDR3 is CASSAQLGEKLFF. DNA for the CDR3: TGTGCCAGCAGCGCACAACTAGGAGAAAAACTGTTTTTT.

The chain has TRBV7-9 and TRBJ2-7, with D tentatively TRBD1 (5 bases). This CDR3 region has 15 residues. Per the germline V gene, CDR1 is SEHNR and CDR2 is FQNEAQ (reference sequence). Trimming cost V 5 bases and J 5 bases, with 19 bases left between them. CDR3 protein: CASSAGRRVWDEQYF. The CDR3 nucleotides read TGTGCCAGCAGCGCAGGTCGCAGGGTATGGGACGAGCAGTACTTC.

The chain combines TRBV24-1 with TRBJ2-5; possibly TRBD2 for D (6 bases). The germline gives CDR1 KGHDR, CDR2 SFDVKD. This CDR3 comprises 15 residues. V lost 4 bases to trimming and J lost 1 base, with 12 bases between them. This CDR3 is CATSDFTLAQETQYF. CDR3 nucleotides: TGTGCCACCAGTGACTTCACACTAGCCCAAGAGACCCAGTACTTC.

The chain links TRBV5-1 to TRBJ2-1; 7 bases are a match to TRBD2. Germline trimming cut 3 bases from V and 0 bases from J; bases unmatched to any gene: 12. This CDR3 comprises 18 residues. CDR1 SGHRS and CDR2 YFSETQ come from the germline V gene. In nucleotides, the CDR3 is TGCGCCAGCAGCTCGGAAGATCTAGCGGCAAGCTCCTACAATGAGCAGTTCTTC. Protein: CASSSEDLAASSYNEQFF.

The chain joins TRBV7-3 to TRBJ1-2; 8 bases fit TRBD1. Germline V lookup: CDR1 SGHTA, CDR2 FQGTGA. Trimming took 3 bases from V and 6 from J; bases not matched to a gene: 3. The CDR3 totals 13 residues. CDR3 DNA: TGTGCCAGCAGCTTCCGGACAGGGAATGGCTACACCTTC. Translating it yields CASSFRTGNGYTF.

The J gene is TRBJ2-1, the V gene TRBV2; TRBD2 is a possible D gene (5 bases). Trimming left V 10 bases short and J 9 bases short, with 19 bases between. Germline CDR1 and CDR2: SNHLY and FYNNEI. The CDR3 covers 13 residues. CDR3 coding DNA: TGTGCCACCTCAGCGGATCTCGCCTCTGAGCAGTTCTTC. Translating it yields CATSADLASEQFF.

V usage is TRBV27 and J usage is TRBJ2-1; 12 positions match TRBD2. This CDR3 is 17 amino acids long. From germline, CDR1 is MNHEY and CDR2 SMNVEV (reference sequence). Trimming cost V 5 bases and J 5 bases; bases outside gene matches: 10. The CDR3 reads CASSPPLAGGRNNEQFF. DNA of the CDR3: TGTGCCAGCAGTCCACCACTAGCGGGAGGACGAAACAATGAGCAGTTCTTC.

This clone has a handful of counts. This chain uses TRBV28 with TRBJ1-5, with TRBD1 identical over 8 bases. After removal of 6 bases from V and 6 bases from J, the junction contained 10 bases not matched to a gene. Germline loops: CDR1 MDHEN, CDR2 SYDVKM. This CDR3 is built from 15 residues. CDR3 nucleotide sequence: TGTGCCAGCAGAGAATACAGGGGGGCGGTTCAGCCCCAGCATTTT. Its translation is CASREYRGAVQPQHF.

This clone appeared once. The V and J genes are TRBV24-1 and TRBJ2-3, with 10 nucleotides matching TRBD1. In germline, CDR1 is KGHDR, CDR2 SFDVKD. The CDR3 sequence is 17 residues long. The J segment lost 5 bases and the V segment lost 3 bases, leaving 10 bases of the junction unmatched. The CDR3: CATSDLTRDRGGDTQYF. The CDR3 coding sequence is TGTGCCACCAGTGATCTCACCCGGGACAGGGGAGGAGATACGCAGTATTTT.

This chain links TRBV18 with TRBJ2-2; TRBD2 agrees at 8 bases. CDR3 length: 16 residues. V was clipped by 3 bases and J by 1 base; unmatched bases: 4. CDR1 and CDR2 (germline): KGHSH, LQKENI. CDR3 bases: TGTGCCAGCTCACCTAGACTAGCGCTGAACACCGGGGAGCTGTTTTTT. This sequence encodes CASSPRLALNTGELFF.